This note documents a single TCR beta chain sequence. Antigen specificity is unknown. A J-beta primer mix and a sample-barcoded 5' primer were used in a second PCR of about 7 to 12 cycles. Each CDR3 protein gets one entry after TCRdb re-called the 5' RACE reads with MiXCR. The table shows 700,000 to 850,000 distinct CDR3 sequences, with about 48% occurring only once. Each of the donors had roughly 9.7 milliliters of peripheral blood drawn into EDTA-treated Vacutainer tubes. The data were obtained in a study of blood T cells in healthy people across ages. The V gene's germline CDR1 is SNHLY and CDR2 FYNNEI. V dropped 4 bases and J dropped 2 bases, with 9 bases sitting between them. The CDR3 consists of 13 residues. Study findings and constraints: It was found that TCR beta diversity correlated strongly with the percentage of naive T cells.

This TCR was sampled from an elderly man in good health. The sample comprised blood. The V and J genes are TRBV2 and TRBJ2-7, with D tentatively TRBD1 or TRBD2 (5 bases each). The chain's CDR3 is CASSGQGPYEQYF. The CDR3 coding sequence is TGTGCCAGCAGTGGGCAGGGACCCTACGAGCAGTACTTC.